This entry is about one T cell receptor (beta chain). There are a few counts of this clonotype. Which antigen it targets is not known. Per-base qualities were not stored, and no clone one base away is much larger. Ficoll-Paque density gradient centrifugation was used to isolate PBMCs. Data came from an Illumina NovaSeq 6000. TCRalpha and TCRbeta cDNA libraries were built by 5'RACE with constant-segment primers, adding sample barcodes and unique molecular identifiers. Trizol reagent was used to extract RNA from every sample. Library amplification was performed in two PCR steps, and a second sample barcode and Illumina TruSeq adapters were introduced in the second step. The libraries were sequenced on an Illumina NovaSeq using 2 x 150 bp paired-end reads. Processing in the source paper ran as follows. The reads were demultiplexed and collapsed into UMI-guided consensus sequences using migec v1.2.7. Using mixcr v2.1.11, UMI consensuses were aligned to TRA and TRB V and J templates and then assembled into clonotypes. A clonotype was counted as expanded or contracted only when both edgeR and NoisET called the clonotype significant, with the noise models trained on biological replicates. edgeR calls used a false discovery rate-adjusted p below 0.01 and a log2 fold-change threshold of 1. As an exploratory analysis of dynamics, max-normalized trajectories of the 1000 most abundant clonotypes were examined with PCA combined with hierarchical clustering. Separately sequenced CD4+ and CD8+ repertoires were used to assign the CD4 or CD8 phenotype of responding clones. TCRdb reran the public reads through fastp at Q25 and MiXCR, keeping productive beta chains. Rows with a matching CDR3 protein are joined into one entry that keeps the most common DNA and genes. The V and J calls shown here were made by TCRdb, not taken from the authors' results. Here the sample has a few hundred thousand distinct CDR3 sequences; 14% occur a single time. 22% of the sample goes to the ten largest clones.

The sample belongs to a study of T-cell memory formation after mild COVID-19 listed by TCRdb under 2021. Some background on the complete study: TCR sequence clusters from the two donors were found to be largely donor specific. T-cell clones expanding and contracting after mild COVID-19 in a couple of donors were tracked by longitudinal TCRalpha and TCRbeta repertoire sequencing. Two young, previously healthy adult volunteers made up the cohort, one male and one female.

Paper-wide results and their limitations: The study included only a couple of mild cases, and larger cohorts that include severe cases with pre-infection samples were judged to be necessary. Clones contracting from day 15 to 85 had balanced CD4/CD8 phenotypes, while a second wave expanding from day 15 to 37 was biased towards CD4+. Some responding clones were detected in pre-infection memory, which suggested that pre-existing cross-reactive memory T cells had joined the SARS-CoV-2 response. Contracting CD4+ clones turned up mainly in the CM and EM memory subsets, whereas EMRA was where CD8+ clones were enriched. SARS-CoV-2 specificity was not confirmed for the second-wave clones peaking on day 37.

The TCR was taken from a man aged 18 to 29 who had mild COVID-19 (a few samples of this study predate the infection). The sample titles of this study are shuffled in the database, so cell type and time point are left out; the donor was told from shared clones. Material: PBMCs or a T cell subset sorted from them (not recorded which).

In nucleotide form, the sequence is TGCAGCGTTCTCGGGGGCGGTGGCTACACCTTC. It encodes CSVLGGGGYTF. The sequence joins TRBV29-1 to TRBJ1-2, with a weak D call of TRBD1 (6 bases match). V loses 5 bases of germline sequence and J loses 7 bases, and the interval between the two ends is 11 bases. The germline V gene specifies SQVTM as CDR1 and ANQGSEA as CDR2. The CDR3 numbers 11 residues from cysteine through phenylalanine. CDR3 DNA only is kept here, 33 bases in frame from base 1.